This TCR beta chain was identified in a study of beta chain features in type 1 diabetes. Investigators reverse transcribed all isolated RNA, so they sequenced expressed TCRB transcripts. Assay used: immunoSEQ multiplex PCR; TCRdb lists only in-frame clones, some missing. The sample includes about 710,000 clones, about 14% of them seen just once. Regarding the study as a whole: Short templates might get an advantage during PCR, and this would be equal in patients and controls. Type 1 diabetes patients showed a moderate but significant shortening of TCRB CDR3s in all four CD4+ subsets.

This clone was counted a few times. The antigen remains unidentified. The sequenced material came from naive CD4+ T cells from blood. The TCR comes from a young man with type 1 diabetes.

The CDR3 DNA follows: TGCGCCGACTATCTTAAGTCCTTCGGGGGGACTGAAGCTTTCTTT. As protein: CADYLKSFGGTEAFF. The gene calls are TRBV23-1 and TRBJ1-1; tentative D call: TRBD1 (5 bases). TRBV23-1 carries the ORF label, with uncertain function. V was shortened by 11 bases and J by 5 bases, with 24 bases between the two germline ends. This CDR3 region has 15 residues.